The 15 T cell receptor beta chains in this list originate from one sample, sequenced in a study of lymphopenia after photon versus proton radiotherapy. TCRdb keeps only in-frame clones here, not all; method: immunoSEQ multiplex PCR. The data contain around 55,000 clones, approximately 84% of them singletons. Sequencing used peripheral blood, obtained from a patient treated with proton-based radiotherapy. Every receptor here comes from a man between 60 and 70 years old with pancreatic cancer.

The chain recombines TRBV5-1 with TRBJ2-4; a weak D match, TRBD1 (6 bases). CDR1 is SGHRS and CDR2 is YFSETQ in the germline V gene. The CDR3 sequence is 15 residues long. V lost 2 bases, J lost 9 bases, and 18 bases lay in between. This CDR3 is CASSFEAGEGGIQYF. In nucleotides, the CDR3 is TGCGCCAGCAGCTTCGAAGCAGGGGAAGGGGGCATTCAGTACTTC.

The chain couples TRBV28 to TRBJ1-1; a possible D gene is TRBD1 (5 bases). The germline V gene encodes CDR1 MDHEN and CDR2 SYDVKM. CDR3 length equals 15 residues. Deletions cut 6 bases from V and 1 base from J, with 15 bases between. The CDR3 sequence is CASSLPTDQNTEAFF. The CDR3 bases are TGTGCCAGCAGCCTCCCGACAGATCAGAACACTGAAGCTTTCTTT.

V gene TRBV10-3 combines with J gene TRBJ1-2; 8 positions match TRBD1. V lost 11 bases to trimming and J lost 5 bases; unmatched junction nucleotides: 7. The CDR3 runs 12 residues. CDR1 is ENHRY and CDR2 is SYGVKD in the germline V gene. Here the CDR3 reads CAVQGAGYGYTF. CDR3 nucleotide sequence: TGTGCCGTTCAGGGGGCGGGATATGGCTACACCTTC.

The V call is TRBV19, the J call TRBJ2-3; the match to TRBD2 covers 14 bases. The CDR3 spans 17 residues. Germline V CDR1 and CDR2: LNHDA, SQIVND (reference sequence). The trim removed 5 bases at V and 4 bases at J, leaving 8 bases unmatched. The CDR3 nucleotides are TGTGCCAGTAGTTCCTCGGGACTAGCGGGAGATGCAGATACGCAGTATTTT. It encodes CASSSSGLAGDADTQYF.

This clone has just a few counts. The chain couples TRBV18 to TRBJ2-7, with TRBD1 matching 10 bases. J lost 3 bases, V lost 0 bases, and 11 bases had no gene match. The CDR3 is 18 residues long. Germline V lookup: CDR1 KGHSH, CDR2 LQKENI. DNA for the CDR3: TGTGCCAGCTCACCACCGTTTAGGACAGGGGGTCTGAGCTACGAGCAGTACTTC. This gives the protein CASSPPFRTGGLSYEQYF.

This chain links TRBV5-1 with TRBJ2-7; D assignment may be TRBD1 or TRBD2 (5 bases each). V dropped 6 bases and J dropped 2 bases, with 12 bases sitting between them. CDR3 size: 13 residues. Germline assignment: CDR1 SGHRS and CDR2 YFSETQ. The chain's CDR3 is CASNRDGPYEQYF. In DNA form, the CDR3 reads TGCGCCAGCAATCGGGACGGACCCTACGAGCAGTACTTC.

This sequence joins TRBV4-2 and TRBJ2-2; possibly TRBD2 for D (6 bases). CDR3 length equals 17 residues. V gave up 0 bases and J gave up 0 bases, with 11 bases separating them. Germline assignment: CDR1 LGHNA and CDR2 YNFKEQ. The CDR3: CASSQDAGSANTGELFF. The CDR3 DNA follows: TGTGCCAGCAGCCAAGATGCGGGGAGTGCGAACACCGGGGAGCTGTTTTTT.

V gene TRBV2 combines with J gene TRBJ2-1; D is uncertain. The CDR3 covers 13 residues. The V gene lost 3 bases and the J gene lost 3 bases, with 6 bases spanning the gap. Germline V gene data show CDR1 as SNHLY and CDR2 as FYNNEI. DNA of the CDR3: TGTGCCAGCAGTGATGTTCTCTACAATGAGCAGTTCTTC. Amino acid sequence: CASSDVLYNEQFF.

This clone turned up a few times. The V and J genes are TRBV28 and TRBJ1-1; possible D gene TRBD1, 6 bases. This CDR3 is 12 amino acids long. The V end was cut by 10 bases, the J end by 1 base, with 10 bases between. Germline-derived CDR1 and CDR2 are MDHEN and SYDVKM. The CDR3 loop is CATEGENTEAFF. The CDR3 coding sequence is TGTGCCACGGAGGGGGAGAACACTGAAGCTTTCTTT.

The chain recombines TRBV9 with TRBJ2-5; 10 bases line up with TRBD2. Germline V gives CDR1 SGDLS, CDR2 YYNGEE. V gave up 4 bases and J gave up 4 bases; unmatched junction bases: 4. This CDR3 contains 14 residues. The CDR3: CASSRLAGPETQYF. The CDR3 DNA sequence: TGTGCCAGCAGCCGACTAGCGGGTCCAGAGACCCAGTACTTC.

J is TRBJ1-5 and V is TRBV2; D is possibly TRBD1 (5 bases). This CDR3 comprises 15 residues. Looked up from germline, CDR1 is SNHLY and CDR2 is FYNNEI. Trimming took off 6 bases at V and 2 bases at J, with 14 bases between the two ends. As DNA, the CDR3 is TGTGCCAGCAGAGACTCCGGGGGTGGCAATCAGCCCCAGCATTTT. This gives the protein CASRDSGGGNQPQHF.

The V gene is TRBV9, the J gene TRBJ1-1; D call uncertain. In germline, CDR1 is SGDLS, CDR2 YYNGEE. V lost 1 base to trimming and J lost 10 bases, with 14 bases between them. This CDR3 has 13 residues. Here the CDR3 DNA reads TGTGCCAGCAGCGTATATAGCGGTGGGCCAGCTTTCTTT. Amino acid sequence: CASSVYSGGPAFF.

The chain employs TRBV11-2 and TRBJ2-5; 9 bases line up with TRBD1. Germline V lookup: CDR1 SGHAT, CDR2 FQNNGV. The CDR3 runs to 16 residues. Germline trimming cut 6 bases from V and 5 bases from J; bases unmatched to any gene: 13. CDR3 sequence reads: CASSQPGQGVRETQYF. CDR3 nucleotide sequence: TGTGCCAGCAGTCAACCGGGACAGGGAGTAAGGGAGACCCAGTACTTC. The whole variable domain, filled in from reference TRBV11-2 and TRBJ2-5, reads EAGVAQSPRYKIIEKRQSVAFWCNPISGHATLYWYQQILGQGPKLLIQFQNNGVVDDSQLPKDRFSAERLKGVDSTLKIQPAKLEDSAVYLCASSQPGQGVRETQYFGPGTRLLVL.

The table lists this clone with a count of one. This chain uses TRBV19 with TRBJ1-5; D gene unclear. The CDR3 spans 12 residues. Germline CDR1 and CDR2: LNHDA and SQIVND (reference sequence). Trimming cost V 7 bases and J 6 bases, with 10 bases left between them. The CDR3 nucleotides read TGTGCCAGTAAAAGGACGGGTCAGCCCCAGCATTTT. Translated, it gives CASKRTGQPQHF.

The chain links TRBV15 to TRBJ1-2, with a possible D match to TRBD1 (5 bases). V dropped 5 bases and J dropped 5 bases, with 15 bases sitting between them. The CDR3 consists of 14 residues. Germline-derived CDR1 and CDR2 are LNHNV and YYDKDF (reference sequence). The CDR3 sequence: CATSGPDTGYGYTF. CDR3 nucleotides: TGTGCCACCAGCGGCCCGGACACAGGATATGGCTACACCTTC.